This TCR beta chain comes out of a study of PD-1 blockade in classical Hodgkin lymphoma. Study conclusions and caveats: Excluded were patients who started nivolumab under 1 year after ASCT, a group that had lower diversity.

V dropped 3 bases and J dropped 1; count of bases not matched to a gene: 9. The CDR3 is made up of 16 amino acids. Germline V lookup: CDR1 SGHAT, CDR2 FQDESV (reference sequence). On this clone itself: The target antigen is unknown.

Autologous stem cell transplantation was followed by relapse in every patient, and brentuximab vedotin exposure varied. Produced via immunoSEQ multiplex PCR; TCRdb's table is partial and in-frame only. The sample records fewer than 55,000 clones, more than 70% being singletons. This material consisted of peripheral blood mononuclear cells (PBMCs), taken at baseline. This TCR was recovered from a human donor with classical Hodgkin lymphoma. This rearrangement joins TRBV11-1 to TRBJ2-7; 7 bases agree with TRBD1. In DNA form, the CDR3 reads TGTGCCAGCAGCTTGATCCGACAGGGTACTTCCTACGAGCAGTACTTC. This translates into CASSLIRQGTSYEQYF.